The 23 T cell receptor beta chains listed next were all sequenced from one sample in a study of blood T cell repertoires in COVID-19. Clones were sequenced by immunoSEQ multiplex PCR, and TCRdb holds only the in-frame ones, with some missing. The repertoire holds about 58,000 clones, 81% seen once, with over 25% in the top ten. Material: peripheral blood. The source of these receptors is a man aged 60 to 69 with COVID-19, enrolled during active disease.

This rearrangement joins TRBV19 to TRBJ2-2, with D possibly matching TRBD2 (6 bases). The CDR3 is 17 residues long. CDR1 is LNHDA, CDR2 SQIVND, per germline (reference sequence). Trimming stripped 6 bases from V and 0 bases from J, with 17 bases between. This CDR3 reads CASSLSGGVPNTGELFF. CDR3 in DNA: TGTGCCAGTAGCCTATCCGGGGGAGTACCGAACACCGGGGAGCTGTTTTTT.

The table lists this clone with a few counts. The chain has TRBV6-2 or TRBV6-3 and TRBJ2-5, with D maybe TRBD2 (5 bases). Trimming took 2 bases from V and 4 from J, leaving 5 bases between them. Germline CDR1 reads MNHEY; CDR2 reads SVGEGT. The CDR3 runs 12 residues. The chain's CDR3 is CASSYEGETQYF. CDR3 DNA: TGTGCCAGCAGTTACGAGGGAGAGACCCAGTACTTC.

The chain joins TRBV5-1 to TRBJ1-6, with TRBD1 as a possible D gene (6 bases). CDR3 length: 16 amino acids. Trimming shortened V by 0 bases and J by 3 bases, and 10 bases separated the two germline ends. Germline CDR1 SGHRS, CDR2 YFSETQ. DNA for the CDR3: TGCGCCAGCAGCTTGGCAGGGGCACACTATAATTCACCCCTCCACTTT. It yields the protein CASSLAGAHYNSPLHF.

V gene TRBV11-2 combines with J gene TRBJ2-1; 8 bases agree with TRBD2. This CDR3 is built from 16 residues. Germline values: CDR1 SGHAT, CDR2 FQNNGV. With 0 bases clipped from V and 6 bases from J, the junction kept 7 bases outside the gene matches. CDR3: CASSLDGRRGGNEQFF. Written as DNA, the CDR3 is TGTGCCAGCAGCTTAGATGGGCGACGGGGGGGCAATGAGCAGTTCTTC. The entire variable domain, with the rest obtained from reference TRBV11-2 and TRBJ2-1, is as follows: EAGVAQSPRYKIIEKRQSVAFWCNPISGHATLYWYQQILGQGPKLLIQFQNNGVVDDSQLPKDRFSAERLKGVDSTLKIQPAKLEDSAVYLCASSLDGRRGGNEQFFGPGTRLTVL.

Written as DNA, the CDR3 is TGTGCCAGTAGTATGGGATTTATCAGTCGGCAGGGTGTAGATACGCAGTATTTT. This sequence encodes CASSMGFISRQGVDTQYF. This chain links TRBV19 with TRBJ2-3; the D gene is possibly TRBD1 (5 bases). Germline CDR1 reads LNHDA; CDR2 reads SQIVND (reference sequence). V shed 3 bases and J shed 5 bases, with 24 bases lying between them. The CDR3 extends over 18 amino acids.

The V call is TRBV30, the J call TRBJ1-2; D not resolved. The germline CDR1 and CDR2 sequences are GTSNPN and SVGIG (reference sequence). Trimming stripped 0 bases from V and 1 base from J, with 9 bases between. The length of the CDR3 is 14 residues. Here the CDR3 reads CAWSVQTDNYGYTF. The CDR3 DNA reads TGTGCCTGGAGTGTACAGACGGATAACTATGGCTACACCTTC.

The chain carries TRBV7-6 and TRBJ1-6; D may be TRBD1 (6 bases). In germline, CDR1 is SGHVS, CDR2 FNYEAQ. The germline V and J ends were trimmed by 0 bases and 6 bases, with 15 bases remaining between them. CDR3 length: 17 residues. CDR3 region: CASSLARAGVVNSPLHF. The CDR3 DNA sequence: TGTGCCAGCAGCTTAGCGAGGGCAGGGGTCGTTAATTCACCCCTCCACTTT.

The rearrangement joins TRBV9 to TRBJ2-2; TRBD1 aligns across 9 bases. Germline trimming cut 1 base from V and 3 bases from J; bases unmatched to any gene: 7. Germline loops: CDR1 SGDLS, CDR2 YYNGEE. The CDR3 totals 17 residues. In nucleotides, the CDR3 is TGTGCCAGCAGCGTATGGGACAGGGTAACCCACACCGGGGAGCTGTTTTTT. It codes for CASSVWDRVTHTGELFF.

This chain links TRBV14 with TRBJ2-3; D not certain. The CDR3 runs 12 residues. The V and J ends lost 4 bases and 0 bases respectively, with 2 bases between them. Per the germline V gene, CDR1 is SGHDN and CDR2 is FVKESK. The CDR3 reads CASSPSTDTQYF. CDR3 nucleotide sequence: TGTGCCAGCAGCCCAAGCACAGATACGCAGTATTTT.

This chain connects TRBV4-1 to TRBJ2-7; D not resolved. Trimming cost V 3 bases and J 12 bases, with 18 bases left between them. Germline CDR1 MGHRA, CDR2 YSYEKL. This CDR3 spans 13 amino acids. CDR3 nucleotides: TGCGCCAGCAGCCATCCTGACATCCCCAGACCGTACTTC. Amino acid sequence: CASSHPDIPRPYF.

V gene TRBV5-5 combines with J gene TRBJ1-1; 7 bases map to TRBD1. The CDR3 has 14 amino acids. Germline V gene sequence: CDR1 SGHKS, CDR2 YYEKEE (reference sequence). V lost 4 bases and J lost 1; bases outside the gene matches: 4. This CDR3 is CASSAGTANTEAFF. The DNA for the CDR3 is TGTGCCAGCAGCGCCGGGACAGCGAACACTGAAGCTTTCTTT.

The count of this clone is one. The chain carries TRBV12-5 and TRBJ1-2; D not resolved. The CDR3 has 13 residues. V was trimmed by 7 bases and J by 6 bases, leaving 15 bases between them. Germline lookup yields CDR1 LGHNT and CDR2 FRNRAP. CDR3 loop: CASDNYGVDGYTF. In nucleotides, the CDR3 is TGTGCTAGTGATAATTACGGGGTGGATGGCTACACCTTC.

The V call is TRBV27, the J call TRBJ2-2; 9 bases fit TRBD1. The CDR3 is made up of 18 amino acids. The V segment lost 2 bases and the J segment 5 bases; nucleotides outside the gene matches: 12. The germline V gene encodes CDR1 MNHEY and CDR2 SMNVEV (reference sequence). CDR3 loop: CASSLRGPGQGGTGELFF. CDR3 nucleotides: TGTGCCAGCAGTTTAAGAGGTCCGGGACAGGGAGGGACCGGGGAGCTGTTTTTT.

The J gene is TRBJ2-6, the V gene TRBV5-1; 7 bases fit TRBD1. The CDR3 is 17 amino acids. The V gene's germline CDR1 is SGHRS and CDR2 YFSETQ. With 3 bases clipped from V and 3 bases from J, the junction kept 9 bases outside the gene matches. The CDR3 protein is CASSSPTGARGANVLTF. The CDR3 DNA follows: TGCGCCAGCAGCTCGCCAACAGGGGCACGTGGGGCCAACGTCCTGACTTTC.

This sequence joins TRBV5-4 and TRBJ2-7, with D hard to call. Trimming pared 0 bases from V and 2 bases from J, leaving 9 bases between. The CDR3 has 14 amino acids. The germline V gene encodes CDR1 SGHNT and CDR2 YYREEE (reference sequence). The CDR3 DNA follows: TGTGCCAGCAGCTTGGAGACTGCTGCCTACGAGCAGTACTTC. The encoded protein is CASSLETAAYEQYF.

Here the CDR3 DNA reads TGTGCCAGCAGCCAAGATTTCACTAGCGGGTTCAACAATGAGCAGTTCTTC. Protein sequence: CASSQDFTSGFNNEQFF. The V call is TRBV4-2, the J call TRBJ2-1, with 9 bases fitting TRBD2. The germline CDR1 and CDR2 sequences are LGHNA and YNFKEQ. The CDR3 length is 17 residues. The junction had 8 bases not matched to a gene; V was cut back by 0 bases and J by 5 bases.

The V call is TRBV12-3 or TRBV12-4, the J call TRBJ2-7; D possibly corresponds to TRBD1 (6 bases). The CDR3 totals 12 residues. V was pared by 6 bases and J by 13 bases, with 19 bases between. The CDR3 reads CASSRKTGAPYF. The DNA for the CDR3 is TGTGCCAGCAGCCGAAAGACAGGAGCTCCTTACTTC.

The chain links TRBV7-8 to TRBJ1-5, with 9 bases aligning to TRBD1. CDR1 is SGHVS and CDR2 is FQNEAQ in the germline V gene. CDR3 length: 17 residues. V gave up 5 bases and J gave up 2 bases; unmatched junction bases: 10. The CDR3 bases are TGTGCCAGCAGCACCGAAACAGGGGGCTGGGGCAATCAGCCCCAGCATTTT. This codes for CASSTETGGWGNQPQHF.

The J gene is TRBJ2-5, the V gene TRBV19; D uncertain. The germline CDR1 and CDR2 sequences are LNHDA and SQIVND (reference sequence). The V and J ends lost 1 base and 4 bases respectively, with 13 bases between them. The CDR3 totals 15 residues. CDR3 bases: TGTGCCAGTAGTATAGGCGGAACGACCCGAGAGACCCAGTACTTC. Its protein product is CASSIGGTTRETQYF.

The rearrangement joins TRBV3-1 (or the pseudogene TRBV3-2) to TRBJ2-7; D unresolved. CDR1 is LGHDT, CDR2 YNNKEL, per germline (reference sequence). V was trimmed by 8 bases and J by 2 bases, leaving 13 bases between them. This CDR3 has 13 residues. The CDR3 is CASGRGLAYEQYF. CDR3 DNA: TGTGCCAGCGGCAGAGGTCTGGCCTACGAGCAGTACTTC.

V is TRBV19 and J is TRBJ1-2; 10 nucleotides agree with TRBD1. This CDR3 spans 17 amino acids. Germline lookup yields CDR1 LNHDA and CDR2 SQIVND (reference sequence). Trimming cost V 6 bases and J 2 bases; bases outside gene matches: 12. The CDR3 DNA reads as TGTGCCAGTAGCCCCCTTGAAAAGGGACAGGGGAACTATGGCTACACCTTC. Translated, it gives CASSPLEKGQGNYGYTF.

In its sample, this clone was seen a few times. The chain is built from TRBV5-6 and TRBJ2-3, with 8 bases that match TRBD2. After removal of 2 bases from V and 1 base from J, the junction contained 3 bases not matched to a gene. This CDR3 has 15 residues. In germline, CDR1 is SGHDT, CDR2 YYEEEE. CDR3 DNA: TGTGCCAGCAGCTTCGGGCGGGGGGGCACAGATACGCAGTATTTT. Protein product: CASSFGRGGTDTQYF.

The chain combines TRBV11-1 with TRBJ2-5; the D is unclear. The V end lost 5 bases, the J end lost 5 bases, and 9 bases lay between the germline ends. Germline V gives CDR1 SGHAT, CDR2 FQDESV (reference sequence). The CDR3 totals 12 residues. The CDR3 region is CASSIPQETQYF. The CDR3 DNA reads as TGTGCCAGCAGCATCCCCCAGGAGACCCAGTACTTC.